This T cell receptor (beta chain) was sequenced for a study of vaccination and CD4 T cells after COVID-19. The treatment denotes: roughly 10-day PBMC culture with coronavirus spike peptide pools or control peptides (ViraFEST assay). From the 10-day cultures, CD4+ T cells were isolated by negative selection. Comment on this clonotype: Its antigen is as yet unknown.

CD4+ T cells that had been cultured provided DNA sequenced with the Oncomine TCR Beta short-read assay. One entry per CDR3 protein results from TCRdb running MiXCR on the PCR reads. This table holds about 11,000 distinct CDR3 sequences, 70% to 85% found once. The V gene lost 7 bases and the J gene lost 10 bases, with 14 bases spanning the gap. CDR1 and CDR2 from the germline V gene are DFQATT and SNEGSKA (reference sequence). The CDR3 contains 11 residues. The material sequenced was CD4+ T cells from blood, cultured in vitro. The sequence came from a human donor who had recovered from COVID-19. The chain has TRBV20-1 and TRBJ2-1, with TRBD2 as a possible D gene (5 bases). The CDR3, as DNA: TGCAGTGGGGAGAAAGGGTGGGAGCAGTTCTTC. Amino acid sequence: CSGEKGWEQFF.